The rows below give T cell receptor beta chains drawn from one sample of a study of T cell responses to AZD1222 COVID-19 vaccine. The table came from immunoSEQ multiplex PCR; TCRdb's copy has only in-frame clones and leaves some out. Among 110,000 or so clones listed, around nine tenths were seen once. The sample here was peripheral blood, taken on day 0 of AZD1222 vaccination. The origin of the receptors is an adult in good health. CDR3s include the opening cysteine and the closing phenylalanine or tryptophan. Fields, in order: CDR3 protein, CDR3 DNA, D gene, V gene, clone size, J gene. D genes are given only for firm matches. Some rows have no size entry. The others give once, few or many, or a class for an expanded clone.

CDR3aa: CASSQELGFTDTQYF; CDR3nt: TGCGCCAGCAGCCAAGAATTAGGGTTCACAGATACGCAGTATTTT; d_gene: -; v_gene: TRBV4-3; abundance: -; j_gene: TRBJ2-3
CDR3aa: CASSWVTYEQYF; CDR3nt: TGTGCCAGCAGTTGGGTAACCTACGAGCAGTACTTC; d_gene: -; v_gene: TRBV12-3/TRBV12-4; abundance: -; j_gene: TRBJ2-7
CDR3aa: CASSLDPGTMGDNEQFF; CDR3nt: TGTGCCAGCAGCTTAGATCCGGGGACTATGGGCGACAATGAGCAGTTCTTC; d_gene: TRBD2; v_gene: TRBV7-9; abundance: -; j_gene: TRBJ2-1
CDR3aa: CASSKGDSGRLYEQYF; CDR3nt: TGTGCCAGCAGCAAAGGGGATAGCGGGAGGCTATACGAGCAGTACTTC; d_gene: -; v_gene: TRBV21-1; abundance: -; j_gene: TRBJ2-7
CDR3aa: CASSLRTGAPETQYF; CDR3nt: TGTGCCAGCAGCCTCCGGACAGGGGCACCTGAGACCCAGTACTTC; d_gene: TRBD1; v_gene: TRBV3-1/TRBV3-2; abundance: -; j_gene: TRBJ2-5
CDR3aa: CASRTALAGEVETQYF; CDR3nt: TGTGCCAGCAGAACCGCCTTAGCGGGAGAAGTAGAGACCCAGTACTTC; d_gene: TRBD2; v_gene: TRBV6-6; abundance: once; j_gene: TRBJ2-5
CDR3aa: CASSLQSDGNQPQHF; CDR3nt: TGTGCCAGCAGTCTCCAATCAGACGGAAATCAGCCCCAGCATTTT; d_gene: -; v_gene: TRBV6-5; abundance: -; j_gene: TRBJ1-5
CDR3aa: CASRSGLAGFYEQYF; CDR3nt: TGTGCCAGCAGGTCGGGACTAGCGGGATTTTACGAGCAGTACTTC; d_gene: TRBD2; v_gene: TRBV27; abundance: -; j_gene: TRBJ2-7
CDR3aa: CASSLYGTGLYEQYF; CDR3nt: TGTGCCAGCAGTTTATACGGGACAGGCCTCTACGAGCAGTACTTC; d_gene: TRBD1; v_gene: TRBV28; abundance: -; j_gene: TRBJ2-7
CDR3aa: CASSRSTLTYEQYF; CDR3nt: TGTGCCAGCAGCAGGAGCACCCTTACCTACGAGCAGTACTTC; d_gene: -; v_gene: TRBV2; abundance: -; j_gene: TRBJ2-7
CDR3aa: CASSPGTAKHYEQYF; CDR3nt: TGTGCCAGCAGCCCCGGGACAGCAAAACACTACGAGCAGTACTTC; d_gene: TRBD1; v_gene: TRBV6-5; abundance: -; j_gene: TRBJ2-7
CDR3aa: CASSPRTASEAFF; CDR3nt: TGTGCCAGCAGTCCCCGGACAGCCAGTGAAGCTTTCTTT; d_gene: -; v_gene: TRBV28; abundance: -; j_gene: TRBJ1-1
CDR3aa: CATQSDEKLFF; CDR3nt: TGTGCCACCCAGTCAGATGAAAAACTGTTTTTT; d_gene: -; v_gene: TRBV10-3; abundance: -; j_gene: TRBJ1-4
CDR3aa: CASSPQVNTEAFF; CDR3nt: TGTGCCAGCTCACCACAGGTAAACACTGAAGCTTTCTTT; d_gene: -; v_gene: TRBV18; abundance: -; j_gene: TRBJ1-1
CDR3aa: CASSSRRLNEAFF; CDR3nt: TGTGCCAGCAGCTCCCGGCGACTGAATGAAGCTTTCTTT; d_gene: -; v_gene: TRBV7-2; abundance: -; j_gene: TRBJ1-1
CDR3aa: CASSPTGTSVIYEQYF; CDR3nt: TGCGCCAGCAGCCCCACCGGGACTAGCGTTATCTACGAGCAGTACTTC; d_gene: TRBD2; v_gene: TRBV4-1; abundance: -; j_gene: TRBJ2-7
CDR3aa: CASSTGMTQPQHF; CDR3nt: TGTGCCAGCAGTACAGGAATGACTCAGCCCCAGCATTTT; d_gene: -; v_gene: TRBV2; abundance: -; j_gene: TRBJ1-5
CDR3aa: CASSPRTGDFSPLHF; CDR3nt: TGTGCCAGCAGCCCACGGACAGGGGATTTTTCACCCCTCCACTTT; d_gene: TRBD1; v_gene: TRBV7-2; abundance: few; j_gene: TRBJ1-6
CDR3aa: CASSVAVTGGSGEQFF; CDR3nt: TGTGCCAGCAGCGTAGCTGTGACAGGGGGCTCTGGTGAGCAGTTCTTC; d_gene: TRBD1; v_gene: TRBV9; abundance: -; j_gene: TRBJ2-1
CDR3aa: CASSPYNSPLHF; CDR3nt: TGTGCCAGCAGCCCCTATAATTCACCCCTCCACTTT; d_gene: -; v_gene: TRBV5-4; abundance: -; j_gene: TRBJ1-6
CDR3aa: CASTYSGRAEQYF; CDR3nt: TGTGCCAGCACCTATAGCGGGAGGGCAGAGCAGTACTTC; d_gene: TRBD2; v_gene: TRBV11-2; abundance: -; j_gene: TRBJ2-7
CDR3aa: CASSLVNTEAFF; CDR3nt: TGTGCCAGCAGTTTGGTGAACACTGAAGCTTTCTTT; d_gene: -; v_gene: TRBV28; abundance: -; j_gene: TRBJ1-1
CDR3aa: CSVEWGEQYF; CDR3nt: TGCAGCGTTGAATGGGGCGAGCAGTACTTC; d_gene: -; v_gene: TRBV29-1; abundance: -; j_gene: TRBJ2-7
CDR3aa: CASSLTGEPLHF; CDR3nt: TGTGCCAGCAGTTTGACAGGAGAACCCCTCCACTTT; d_gene: -; v_gene: TRBV27; abundance: -; j_gene: TRBJ1-6